One and the same sample provided the 21 T cell receptor beta chains below, sequenced in a study of CD8 T cells in Susac syndrome. RNA totalling about 0.45 to 1 ug underwent reverse transcription with random hexamers. One entry per CDR3 protein, called by TCRdb with MiXCR from the immunoSEQ multiplex PCR reads. The sample consists of about 210,000 distinct CDR3 sequences, over 85% of them appearing once. The sequenced sample was CD4+ T cells from PBMCs. These receptors came from a human donor in good health.

The chain has TRBV3-1 and TRBJ2-5; 9 bases match TRBD2. The V gene's germline CDR1 is LGHDT and CDR2 YNNKEL (reference sequence). The trim removed 0 bases at V and 5 bases at J, leaving 10 bases unmatched. There are 17 residues in the CDR3. Written as DNA, the CDR3 is TGTGCCAGCAGCCAAGATCCTGGTCTAGCGGGGTCTGAGACCCAGTACTTC. Amino acid sequence: CASSQDPGLAGSETQYF.

Here the CDR3 reads CSANPGTEPNYGYTF. The DNA for the CDR3 is TGCAGCGCCAATCCCGGGACAGAACCTAACTATGGCTACACCTTC. The rearrangement joins TRBV29-1 to TRBJ1-2; 7 positions agree with TRBD1. The V and J ends lost 7 bases and 0 bases, in that order; junction bases with no gene match: 11. CDR1 is SQVTM and CDR2 is ANQGSEA in the germline V gene. The CDR3 extends over 15 amino acids.

This clonotype was recorded only once. The chain has TRBV6-2 or TRBV6-3 and TRBJ2-6; D remains ambiguous. Per germline, CDR1 MNHEY and CDR2 SVGEGT. CDR3 length equals 16 residues. Trimming cost V 2 bases and J 0 bases, with 8 bases left between them. The CDR3 DNA reads as TGTGCCAGCAGTTACGACCCTCACTCTGGGGCCAACGTCCTGACTTTC. It translates to CASSYDPHSGANVLTF.

The chain couples TRBV5-1 to TRBJ2-5, with D possibly called TRBD1 or TRBD2 (5 bases each). The V and J ends lost 1 base and 1 base respectively, with 14 bases between them. This CDR3 has 16 residues. Germline assignment: CDR1 SGHRS and CDR2 YFSETQ. The CDR3 DNA sequence: TGCGCCAGCAGCTTGTCGGGACCGGCGGGCCAAGAGACCCAGTACTTC. Amino acid sequence: CASSLSGPAGQETQYF.

This chain connects TRBV5-4 to TRBJ1-1; unclear D gene. CDR3 size: 15 residues. CDR1 SGHNT and CDR2 YYREEE come from the germline V gene (reference sequence). The germline V and J ends were trimmed by 0 bases and 1 base, with 10 bases remaining between them. CDR3 sequence reads: CASSLGATTNTEAFF. The CDR3 DNA is TGTGCCAGCAGCTTGGGGGCGACTACGAACACTGAAGCTTTCTTT.

The rearrangement joins TRBV3-1 to TRBJ2-1; D is ambiguous. Germline V gives CDR1 LGHDT, CDR2 YNNKEL (reference sequence). Trimming pared 5 bases from V and 4 bases from J, leaving 6 bases between. The CDR3 extends over 12 amino acids. The DNA of the CDR3 is TGTGCCAGCAGCTTCGGGTACAATGAGCAGTTCTTC. Residues: CASSFGYNEQFF.

This chain uses TRBV20-1 with TRBJ1-4; tentative D call: TRBD1 (5 bases). V was trimmed by 5 bases and J by 8 bases, leaving 15 bases between them. The germline CDR1 and CDR2 sequences are DFQATT and SNEGSKA (reference sequence). The CDR3 spans 13 residues. The CDR3 spells CSAHVGGNEKLFF. The CDR3 coding sequence is TGCAGTGCTCACGTTGGGGGGAACGAAAAACTGTTTTTT.

This chain connects TRBV30 to TRBJ2-7; 8 nucleotides match TRBD2. The length of the CDR3 is 15 residues. In germline, CDR1 is GTSNPN, CDR2 SVGIG (reference sequence). Trimming removed 3 bases from V and 0 bases from J; junction bases left unmatched: 7. The CDR3 bases are TGTGCCTGGAGCGCCGGGGGGGCCGCCTCCTACGAGCAGTACTTC. It translates to CAWSAGGAASYEQYF.

This clonotype has only one observation. The rearrangement links TRBV7-2 to TRBJ1-6; TRBD1 is a possible D gene (5 bases). The CDR3 extends over 19 amino acids. The germline CDR1 and CDR2 sequences are SGHTA and FQGNSA. Trimming pared 7 bases from V and 0 bases from J, leaving 22 bases between. The CDR3 loop is CASTAPRLETGSYNSPLHF. The CDR3 nucleotides read TGTGCCAGCACCGCCCCGAGGCTGGAAACAGGCTCCTATAATTCACCCCTCCACTTT.

The V gene is TRBV6-5, the J gene TRBJ2-1; 9 nucleotides align to TRBD2. This CDR3 is 13 amino acids long. Losses at the gene ends were 6 bases for V and 13 bases for J; bases not matched to a gene: 10. The germline V gene encodes CDR1 MNHEY and CDR2 SVGAGI. The CDR3 loop is CASRWAGGLDQFF. The CDR3 nucleotides are TGTGCCAGCAGATGGGCGGGGGGGCTCGATCAGTTCTTC.

V is TRBV7-9 and J is TRBJ1-1; D is ambiguous. CDR1 and CDR2 (germline): SEHNR, FQNEAQ (reference sequence). Trimming took 8 bases from V and 0 from J, leaving 7 bases between them. The CDR3 consists of 12 residues. DNA of the CDR3: TGTGCCAGCGGCCAAGTGAACACTGAAGCTTTCTTT. This sequence encodes CASGQVNTEAFF.

The chain recombines TRBV20-1 with TRBJ2-7, with 9 bases lining up with TRBD2. V shed 7 bases and J 6 bases; nucleotides not matched to a gene: 7. The length of the CDR3 is 12 residues. Germline V gene sequence: CDR1 DFQATT, CDR2 SNEGSKA (reference sequence). This CDR3 is CSVGVAGVEQYV. The CDR3 region has the DNA TGCAGTGTGGGTGTAGCGGGGGTCGAGCAGTACGTC.

The chain is built from TRBV7-2 and TRBJ1-4, with D possibly TRBD1 on 6 matching bases. The CDR3 sequence is 13 residues long. Germline values: CDR1 SGHTA, CDR2 FQGNSA. With 4 bases removed from V and 10 bases from J, the gap between germline ends came to 13 bases. The CDR3 DNA sequence: TGTGCCAGCAGCTCCCCAGGGGCGGGAAAACTGTTTTTT. This encodes CASSSPGAGKLFF.

The table lists this clonotype with a count of one. This sequence joins TRBV18 and TRBJ2-5, with a tentative D call TRBD2 (6 bases). The V end was cut by 0 bases, the J end by 3 bases, with 11 bases between. From germline, CDR1 is KGHSH and CDR2 LQKENI. This CDR3 is built from 15 residues. CDR3 residues: CASSPPTGGKETQYF. CDR3 DNA: TGTGCCAGCTCACCACCGACCGGGGGAAAAGAGACCCAGTACTTC.

This chain joins TRBV29-1 and TRBJ2-7; 9 bases are shared with TRBD1. This CDR3 is built from 13 residues. Germline trimming cut 7 bases from V and 7 bases from J; bases unmatched to any gene: 11. Germline-derived CDR1 and CDR2 are SQVTM and ANQGSEA. The CDR3 loop is CSAVGTGHEEQYF. DNA of the CDR3: TGCAGCGCCGTCGGGACAGGGCATGAAGAGCAGTACTTC.

This clonotype has a single count. J is TRBJ2-7 and V is TRBV20-1; 7 positions match TRBD1. Germline trimming cut 2 bases from V and 6 bases from J; bases unmatched to any gene: 4. The CDR3 covers 12 residues. Germline loops: CDR1 DFQATT, CDR2 SNEGSKA (reference sequence). In nucleotides, the CDR3 is TGCAGTGCTAGACGAGGGGGCGTCGAGCAGTACTTC. Translation gives CSARRGGVEQYF.

The chain recombines TRBV19 with TRBJ1-1; D is undetermined. Deletions cut 11 bases from V and 1 base from J, with 11 bases between. This CDR3 spans 12 amino acids. Germline V gene sequence: CDR1 LNHDA, CDR2 SQIVND (reference sequence). The CDR3 DNA is TGTGCCGGCCGGGGTTCGAACACTGAAGCTTTCTTT. This codes for CAGRGSNTEAFF.

The genes are TRBV10-3 and TRBJ2-5, with 7 nucleotides matching TRBD2. V gave up 3 bases and J gave up 1 base; unmatched junction bases: 2. The CDR3 extends over 14 amino acids. CDR1 ENHRY and CDR2 SYGVKD come from the germline V gene. CDR3 bases: TGTGCCATCAGTGAATGGGGGGGCCAAGAGACCCAGTACTTC. Protein product: CAISEWGGQETQYF.

This chain connects TRBV4-1 to TRBJ1-3, with D perhaps TRBD1 (6 bases). V lost 0 bases to trimming and J lost 9 bases, with 15 bases between them. Germline CDR1 MGHRA, CDR2 YSYEKL. The CDR3 length is 15 residues. CDR3 sequence reads: CASSQDDTGATTIYF. CDR3 in DNA: TGCGCCAGCAGCCAAGATGATACGGGGGCGACCACCATATATTTT.

The chain joins TRBV5-1 to TRBJ1-2, with D perhaps matching TRBD1 (5 bases). CDR1 and CDR2 (germline): SGHRS, YFSETQ. The CDR3 has 14 amino acids. Trimming stripped 9 bases from V and 8 bases from J, with 23 bases between. The CDR3 region is CATATSGTAKGYTF. In DNA form, the CDR3 reads TGCGCCACGGCGACCTCCGGGACCGCTAAAGGCTACACCTTC. The full variable domain, in which reference TRBV5-1 and TRBJ1-2 provide the parts outside the CDR3, is KAGVTQTPRYLIKTRGQQVTLSCSPISGHRSVSWYQQTPGQGLQFLFEYFSETQRNKGNFPGRFSGRQFSNSRSEMNVSTLELGDSALYLCATATSGTAKGYTFGSGTRLTVV.

J is TRBJ2-4 and V is TRBV27; 10 positions match TRBD2. J was trimmed by 1 base and V by 5 bases; bases with no gene match: 8. Germline-derived CDR1 and CDR2 are MNHEY and SMNVEV (reference sequence). CDR3 length: 17 residues. DNA for the CDR3: TGTGCCAGCAGTCCCCGCAGCGGGGGGGCGGCCAAAAACATTCAGTACTTC. This codes for CASSPRSGGAAKNIQYF.